The 27 T cell receptor beta chains below all came from one sample that was sequenced in a study of control samples from healthy donors and cancer patients. The repertoire was sequenced with immunoSEQ multiplex PCR; TCRdb's copy has only in-frame clones and lacks some. Of 95,000 to 130,000 clones listed, around nine tenths are singletons. Sequencing input: blood. The receptor set was obtained from a woman between 70 and 85 years old in good health.

The chain uses TRBV5-4 and TRBJ2-3, with 7 positions matching TRBD2. Germline V gene lookup returns CDR1 SGHNT and CDR2 YYREEE (reference sequence). This CDR3 region has 16 residues. V lost 4 bases, J lost 3 bases, and 11 bases stayed unmatched. Written as DNA, the CDR3 is TGTGCCAGCAGCACGATGGGCCTCGGGGGGACAGATACGCAGTATTTT. This translates into CASSTMGLGGTDTQYF.

This clone was seen only once. The chain is built from TRBV7-9 and TRBJ1-5; the D gene is possibly TRBD1 (5 bases). The V end was cut by 4 bases, the J end by 6 bases, with 16 bases between. The germline gives CDR1 SEHNR, CDR2 FQNEAQ (reference sequence). There are 15 residues in the CDR3. CDR3 amino acids: CASSSTDHKGQPQHF. CDR3 DNA: TGTGCCAGCAGCTCGACAGATCATAAGGGTCAGCCCCAGCATTTT.

V is TRBV7-3 and J is TRBJ2-6, with D unresolved. The germline CDR1 and CDR2 sequences are SGHTA and FQGTGA. Trimming removed 5 bases from V and 4 bases from J, with 18 bases in between. This CDR3 has 17 residues. CDR3 loop: CASSILSRSSGANVLTF. DNA for the CDR3: TGTGCCAGCAGCATACTCTCCCGGTCGTCCGGGGCCAACGTCCTGACTTTC.

V and J are TRBV2 and TRBJ1-5, with a tentative D call TRBD1 (5 bases). Trimming pared 6 bases from V and 7 bases from J, leaving 10 bases between. This CDR3 spans 12 amino acids. Germline V gene data show CDR1 as SNHLY and CDR2 as FYNNEI. The CDR3 is CASSLGDQPQHF. The DNA for the CDR3 is TGTGCCAGCAGCCTCGGGGACCAGCCCCAGCATTTT.

The chain employs TRBV9 and TRBJ2-7, with D possibly being TRBD2 (6 bases). This CDR3 region has 14 residues. Germline V CDR1 and CDR2: SGDLS, YYNGEE. The V gene lost 4 bases and the J gene lost 3 bases, with 14 bases spanning the gap. CDR3 protein: CASSPRWGDYEQYF. The CDR3 bases are TGTGCCAGCAGCCCACGGTGGGGGGACTACGAGCAGTACTTC. The full variable domain, rest sourced from reference TRBV9 and TRBJ2-7, is DSGVTQTPKHLITATGQRVTLRCSPRSGDLSVYWYQQSLDQGLQFLIQYYNGEERAKGNILERFSAQQFPDLHSELNLSSLELGDSALYFCASSPRWGDYEQYFGPGTRLTVT.

The chain has TRBV6-2 or TRBV6-3 and TRBJ1-2; D unclear. The germline V gene has CDR1 MNHEY and CDR2 SVGEGT. This CDR3 has 13 residues. V lost 5 bases to trimming and J lost 8 bases, with 15 bases between them. The CDR3 reads CASSPGPPRGYTF. In DNA, the CDR3 is TGTGCCAGCAGTCCCGGGCCCCCACGGGGCTACACCTTC.

This chain connects TRBV5-1 to TRBJ1-6; TRBD1 agrees at 10 bases. The length of the CDR3 is 16 residues. CDR1 and CDR2 from the germline V gene are SGHRS and YFSETQ. Trimming took 3 bases from V and 8 from J; bases not matched to a gene: 8. CDR3 protein: CASSSHPTGGDSPLHF. As DNA, the CDR3 is TGCGCCAGCAGCTCCCACCCGACAGGGGGCGATTCACCCCTCCACTTT.

This sequence joins TRBV6-5 and TRBJ1-1; unclear D gene. V dropped 6 bases and J dropped 5 bases, with 10 bases sitting between them. The germline V gene encodes CDR1 MNHEY and CDR2 SVGAGI. This CDR3 has 12 residues. The CDR3 nucleotides read TGTGCCAGCAGCAACGTCCCGACTGAAGCTTTCTTT. Translating it yields CASSNVPTEAFF.

The gene calls are TRBV7-9 and TRBJ1-6, with D uncertain. This CDR3 spans 14 amino acids. Germline V lookup: CDR1 SEHNR, CDR2 FQNEAQ (reference sequence). V shed 5 bases and J shed 6 bases, with 11 bases lying between them. The CDR3 sequence: CASSLDGFNSPLHF. The DNA for the CDR3 is TGTGCCAGCAGCCTGGACGGTTTTAATTCACCCCTCCACTTT.

This clone turned up a few times. The genes are TRBV7-2 and TRBJ1-6; D is unclear. Germline lookup yields CDR1 SGHTA and CDR2 FQGNSA. The CDR3 is 14 residues long. V dropped 4 bases and J dropped 3 bases, with 7 bases sitting between them. This CDR3 reads CASSYTGYNSPLHF. CDR3 coding DNA: TGTGCCAGCAGCTATACTGGCTATAATTCACCCCTCCACTTT.

The chain couples TRBV28 to TRBJ1-3; D uncertain. The CDR3 length is 11 residues. V lost 6 bases, J lost 4 bases, and 4 bases lay in between. Germline V CDR1 and CDR2: MDHEN, SYDVKM. The CDR3, as DNA: TGTGCCAGCAGAGTGGGAAACACCATATATTTT. It specifies CASRVGNTIYF.

To note about this clone: One end of the junction fails to match germline, which may point to a read error. The J gene is TRBJ2-5, the V gene TRBV13, with 12 bases identical to TRBD2. In germline, CDR1 is PRHDT, CDR2 FYEKMQ (reference sequence). The CDR3 is 14 residues long. CDR3 in amino acids: CASSLGLAGETQYF. CDR3 nucleotide sequence: TGTGCCAGCAGCCTAGGACTAGCGGGGGAGACCCAGTACTTC.

V and J are TRBV5-1 and TRBJ2-3, with 15 bases lining up with TRBD2. The V gene end was trimmed by 4 bases and the J gene end by 5 bases; junction bases not matched to a gene: 11. The length of the CDR3 is 18 residues. Germline CDR1 reads SGHRS; CDR2 reads YFSETQ. The CDR3 region is CASSPQGLAGGPVDTQYF. CDR3 DNA: TGCGCCAGCAGCCCCCAAGGACTAGCGGGGGGGCCGGTAGATACGCAGTATTTT.

The chain has TRBV19 and TRBJ1-6; tentatively, D is TRBD1 (5 bases). Germline assignment: CDR1 LNHDA and CDR2 SQIVND (reference sequence). The CDR3 runs to 12 residues. The V end lost 4 bases, the J end lost 8 bases, and 6 bases lay between the germline ends. The chain's CDR3 is CASSTRDSPLHF. For the CDR3, the DNA is TGTGCCAGTAGTACCAGGGATTCACCCCTCCACTTT.

V usage is TRBV6-4 and J usage is TRBJ1-6; 9 bases are shared with TRBD1. The CDR3 totals 13 residues. The junction had 4 bases not matched to a gene; V was cut back by 6 bases and J by 10 bases. Germline V gene sequence: CDR1 MRHNA, CDR2 SNTAGT. The CDR3 DNA sequence: TGTGCCAGCAGACGGGACAGGGAATCACCCCTCCACTTT. Encoded protein: CASRRDRESPLHF.

This chain joins TRBV5-1 and TRBJ1-1; no reliable D call. The CDR3 contains 14 residues. Trimming stripped 4 bases from V and 0 bases from J, with 10 bases between. From germline, CDR1 is SGHRS and CDR2 YFSETQ. The CDR3 coding sequence is TGCGCCAGCAGCCTCGAGTCTATGAACACTGAAGCTTTCTTT. This translates into CASSLESMNTEAFF.

This clone was seen just once. The chain couples TRBV7-2 to TRBJ1-2; no clear D. Deletions cut 5 bases from V and 8 bases from J, with 12 bases between. The CDR3 consists of 12 residues. Per germline, CDR1 SGHTA and CDR2 FQGNSA. The CDR3 DNA follows: TGTGCCAGCAGCCCACCGGGCAAGGGCTACACCTTC. Its protein is CASSPPGKGYTF.

This chain joins TRBV5-4 and TRBJ1-1; 11 bases match TRBD1. V gave up 0 bases and J gave up 9 bases; unmatched junction bases: 4. This CDR3 spans 14 amino acids. Germline values: CDR1 SGHNT, CDR2 YYREEE (reference sequence). CDR3 DNA: TGTGCCAGCAGCTTGGATTGGGACAGGGGGAAAGCTTTCTTT. As protein: CASSLDWDRGKAFF.

This chain connects TRBV6-5 to TRBJ1-5; D is uncertain. The V gene lost 0 bases and the J gene lost 6 bases, with 6 bases spanning the gap. The CDR3 is 13 residues long. CDR1 is MNHEY, CDR2 SVGAGI, per germline. Here the CDR3 DNA reads TGTGCCAGCAGTTACTCGAAAAGTCAGCCCCAGCATTTT. It specifies CASSYSKSQPQHF.

This sequence joins TRBV7-8 and TRBJ2-1; 11 bases map to TRBD2. Germline-derived CDR1 and CDR2 are SGHVS and FQNEAQ. There are 18 residues in the CDR3. V was clipped by 2 bases and J by 4 bases; unmatched bases: 10. CDR3 sequence: CASSLQRLAGILYNEQFF. CDR3 DNA sequence: TGTGCCAGCAGCTTACAGCGACTAGCGGGGATCCTTTACAATGAGCAGTTCTTC.

V is TRBV19 and J is TRBJ1-5; D not certain. The V gene's germline CDR1 is LNHDA and CDR2 SQIVND (reference sequence). V was cut by 3 bases and J by 6 bases, with 9 bases left in between. The CDR3 consists of 13 residues. The CDR3 DNA sequence: TGTGCCAGTAGTATGGATTTTAGTCAGCCCCAGCATTTT. It specifies CASSMDFSQPQHF. The variable domain in full, completed from reference TRBV19 and TRBJ1-5, reads DGGITQSPKYLFRKEGQNVTLSCEQNLNHDAMYWYRQDPGQGLRLIYYSQIVNDFQKGDIAEGYSVSREKKESFPLTVTSAQKNPTAFYLCASSMDFSQPQHFGDGTRLSIL.

Details on this clone: One end of the junction fails to match germline, which may point to a read error. The rearrangement uses TRBV7-9 and TRBJ2-7; 7 bases line up with TRBD1. CDR1 and CDR2 from the germline V gene are SEHNR and FQNEAQ (reference sequence). CDR3 length: 14 residues. The CDR3: CASSLALAGGPVGF. In nucleotides, the CDR3 is TGTGCCAGCAGCTTAGCCCTAGCAGGGGGACCCGTCGGGTTC.

The CDR3 protein is CASRWQYSNQPQHF. CDR3 in DNA: TGTGCCAGCCGTTGGCAGTATAGCAATCAGCCCCAGCATTTT. This sequence joins TRBV6-6 and TRBJ1-5; D remains ambiguous. Germline V gene data show CDR1 as MNHNY and CDR2 as SVGAGI (reference sequence). V lost 8 bases to trimming and J lost 0 bases, with 11 bases between them. The CDR3 runs 14 residues.

This sequence joins TRBV9 and TRBJ1-1; 11 bases map to TRBD1. CDR1 and CDR2 from the germline V gene are SGDLS and YYNGEE. V shed 6 bases and J 1 base; nucleotides not matched to a gene: 8. This CDR3 spans 16 amino acids. For the CDR3, the DNA is TGTGCCAGCACCCGAGGTGGGACAGGGGGGAACACTGAAGCTTTCTTT. Protein: CASTRGGTGGNTEAFF.

This clone was observed once. V and J are TRBV7-6 and TRBJ1-2; 7 nucleotides match TRBD1. Germline V CDR1 and CDR2: SGHVS, FNYEAQ. With 5 bases clipped from V and 9 bases from J, the junction kept 12 bases outside the gene matches. This CDR3 has 14 amino acids. The CDR3 loop is CASSHRKGAESYTF. The CDR3 nucleotides read TGTGCCAGCAGCCACCGGAAGGGGGCCGAGAGCTACACCTTC.

The chain is built from TRBV4-3 and TRBJ1-1; no firm D call. Germline V gene lookup returns CDR1 LGHNA and CDR2 YSLEER. The CDR3 is made up of 15 amino acids. V dropped 1 base and J dropped 3 bases, with 12 bases sitting between them. CDR3 DNA sequence: TGCGCCAGCAGCCAAGTGTACAAGGTGGACACTGAAGCTTTCTTT. Translation gives CASSQVYKVDTEAFF.

This clone came up once. The rearrangement links TRBV3-1 (or the pseudogene TRBV3-2) to TRBJ2-3, with 11 bases lining up with TRBD2. Trimming removed 7 bases from V and 3 bases from J; junction bases left unmatched: 6. The CDR3 loop spans 15 amino acids. The germline V gene encodes CDR1 LGHDT and CDR2 YNNKEL (reference sequence). The CDR3 coding sequence is TGTGCCAGCACCCCTAGCGGGGGGAGAACAGATACGCAGTATTTT. Translation gives CASTPSGGRTDTQYF.